The clone carrying this T cell receptor (beta chain) was found many times. Under the authors' procedure: The assay estimated nucleated cells by amplifying reference gene primers. Some clones are missing from TCRdb's copy, which holds only in-frame ones; the method was immunoSEQ multiplex PCR. Clone size and the V and J calls come from that table; the DNA yielded D and trimming. The table lists about 210,000 clones, around four fifths of them singletons. The data belong to a study of blood T cell repertoires in COVID-19. Across the study: Samples taken during acute and convalescent COVID-19 were collected in the United States, Italy and Spain. T cells, B-cell-depleted T cells, or PBMCs provided the cDNA or gDNA that served as material.

CDR3 length: 13 amino acids. Germline-derived CDR1 and CDR2 are SGHTA and FQGNSA. Trimming removed 6 bases at V and 6 bases at J, with 12 bases between. The sequenced material came from peripheral blood. The receptor was derived from a woman aged 45-60 years with active or convalescent COVID-19. This chain uses TRBV7-2 with TRBJ2-1; TRBD2 is a possible D gene (5 bases). The CDR3 DNA reads as TGTGCCAGCAGGGCGGAACTAGGCAATGAGCAGTTCTTC. Translating gives CASRAELGNEQFF.